This T cell receptor (beta chain) was captured in a study of T cells in Graves' hyperthyroidism and ophthalmopathy (dated by TCRdb to about 2019). Background on the whole study: Peripheral blood samples were taken at the time of initial diagnosis, prior to any treatment. TCR V-J signatures able to tell the groups apart were searched for in a discovery cohort of approximately 95 patients, of whom around 42 had Graves' ophthalmopathy and roughly 58 had stable Graves' hyperthyroidism. Prospective prediction of ophthalmopathy was tested in an independent validation cohort of 18 to 20 hyperthyroidism patients and around 16 patients who later progressed to ophthalmopathy. The approximately 90 discovery patients were divided at random into training and test sets in a 7:3 ratio. Thyroid tissue and blood T-cell repertoires from several Graves' hyperthyroidism patients were also compared in the study. After blood sampling, hyperthyroidism patients were treated with methimazole at a starting dose of 30 mg daily, and ophthalmopathy patients were treated with high-dose intravenous methylprednisolone. According to the paper, TCR Vbeta CDR3 sequencing was carried out on over 130 peripheral blood samples, which came from approximately 41 ophthalmopathy, approximately 78 hyperthyroidism and 17 progressor patients. Summary of the overall study and its limitations: No statistical method was used to fix the sample size in advance, and group allocation was not hidden from the investigators. A 13 V-J signature model separated ophthalmopathy from stable hyperthyroidism, with roughly 88% sensitivity and around 84% specificity in cross-validation and 80%/75% in testing. In validation, the model predicted progression to ophthalmopathy with roughly 70% sensitivity and roughly 72% specificity, a median of about 6.7 months before onset. Most expanded thyroid clonotypes (frequency above 0.001) were also detected in blood, suggesting blood repertoires may reflect thyroid immune responses.

Note on this clonotype: Its antigen remains undetermined. No quality values exist for individual bases; no much larger clone is one base distant.

The CDR3, from cysteine to phenylalanine, totals 18 residues. Only the CDR3 DNA stays, 54 bases, in frame from base 1. Sequences KGHDR (CDR1) and SFDVKD (CDR2) are obtained from the germline V gene. The germline ends are 13 bases apart after V is trimmed by 2 bases and J by 0 bases. The TCR beta CDR3 regions were amplified from RNA transcripts. For the first round of RT-PCR on the TCR CDR3, the HTBI primer set was used together with the Qiagen OneStep RT-PCR kit. The libraries were constructed in a second round of multiplex PCR and then size-selected and purified. Libraries were sequenced paired-end with 100 bp reads on an Illumina HiSeq2000. The source study handled its data this way. Raw data were processed with SOAPnuke, discarding reads with adapters, uncalled bases, mean Phred below 15, or no exact constant-primer or identifier match. COPE v1.2.5 was used to merge the high-quality paired reads, and each unique nucleotide sequence was defined as a clonotype. MiTCR v1.1 was used to align the clonotypes against IMGT TRBV, TRBD and TRBJ reference segments. Analysis was restricted to V-J combinations with a frequency above 0.0001, which covered about 99% of repertoires. The TCS score was defined as the ratio of F50 (clonal expansion) to E x V (chaos), calculated using BLOSUM62-based TCRdist between CDR3 peptides within each V-J. Welch's t-statistics and random forest reduced just over 500 V-J features to roughly 13, which were used in a naive Bayes classifier (R e1071). TCRdb handled the public reads itself, with Q25 trimming in fastp and clone calling in MiXCR, and kept productive beta chains. Under each unique CDR3 protein, matching rows form one entry showing the most common genes and DNA. The V and J calls were not made by the authors but by TCRdb's processing. A total of hundreds of thousands of distinct CDR3 sequences appear in this sample, about a fifth of them only once. Clones ranked in the top ten supply under 35% of the sample.

Ophthalmopathy patients had moderately to severely active disease, Clinical Activity Score of at least 3, NOSPECS grade of at least 4, and duration under 3 months. The study excluded patients with uncontrolled infections, other autoimmune diseases, pregnancy or lactation. Diagnoses were based on clinical symptoms, serum thyroxine and TRAb, thyroid ultrasound and orbital computed tomography. PBMCs were isolated from 7.5 to 10 ml of fresh peripheral blood by Ficoll-Paque density gradient centrifugation. Total RNA was extracted with Trizol reagent, and quality was checked on an Agilent 2100 Bioanalyzer.

The clonotype comes from a man in his thirties or forties with Graves' ophthalmopathy. Recombination joined TRBV24-1 with TRBJ2-6; the D gene lacks a confident call. Sequenced sample: blood. The base sequence is TGTGCCACCAGTGATTCCCCGGGTCGTCACTCTGGGGCCAACGTCCTGACTTTC. This gives the protein CATSDSPGRHSGANVLTF.